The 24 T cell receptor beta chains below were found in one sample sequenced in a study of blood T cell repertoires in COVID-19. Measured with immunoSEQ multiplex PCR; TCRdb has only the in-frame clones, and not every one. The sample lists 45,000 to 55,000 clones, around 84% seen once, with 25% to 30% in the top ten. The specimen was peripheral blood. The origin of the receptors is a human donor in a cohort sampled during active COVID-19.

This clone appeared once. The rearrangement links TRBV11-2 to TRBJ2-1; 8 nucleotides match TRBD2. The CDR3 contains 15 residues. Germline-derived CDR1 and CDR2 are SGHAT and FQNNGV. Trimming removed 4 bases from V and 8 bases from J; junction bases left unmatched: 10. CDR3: CASSSPGLGFHEQFF. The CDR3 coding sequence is TGTGCCAGCAGCTCACCGGGACTAGGCTTCCATGAGCAGTTCTTC.

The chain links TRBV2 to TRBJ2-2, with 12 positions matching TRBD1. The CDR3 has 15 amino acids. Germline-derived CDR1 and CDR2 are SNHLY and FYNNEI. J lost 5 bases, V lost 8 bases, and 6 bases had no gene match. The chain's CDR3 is CASGGTGGVTGELFF. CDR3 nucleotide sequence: TGTGCCAGCGGAGGGACAGGGGGCGTAACCGGGGAGCTGTTTTTT.

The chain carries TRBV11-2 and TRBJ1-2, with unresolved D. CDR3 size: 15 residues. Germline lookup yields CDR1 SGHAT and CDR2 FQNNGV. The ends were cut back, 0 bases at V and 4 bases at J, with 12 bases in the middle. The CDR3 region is CASSLDYGGTYGYTF. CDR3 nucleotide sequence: TGTGCCAGCAGCTTAGATTATGGCGGAACCTATGGCTACACCTTC.

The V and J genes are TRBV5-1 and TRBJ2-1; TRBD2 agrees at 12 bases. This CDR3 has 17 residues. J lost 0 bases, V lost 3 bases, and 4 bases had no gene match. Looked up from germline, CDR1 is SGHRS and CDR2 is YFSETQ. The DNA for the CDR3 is TGCGCCAGCAGCTGGGGACTAGCGGGTCTCTCCTACAATGAGCAGTTCTTC. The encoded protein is CASSWGLAGLSYNEQFF.

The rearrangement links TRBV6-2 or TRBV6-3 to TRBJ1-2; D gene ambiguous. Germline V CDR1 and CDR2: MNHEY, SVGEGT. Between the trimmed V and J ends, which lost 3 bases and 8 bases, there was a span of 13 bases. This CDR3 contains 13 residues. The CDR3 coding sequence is TGTGCCAGCAGTTATCGTGGAGGTAGCGGCTACACCTTC. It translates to CASSYRGGSGYTF.

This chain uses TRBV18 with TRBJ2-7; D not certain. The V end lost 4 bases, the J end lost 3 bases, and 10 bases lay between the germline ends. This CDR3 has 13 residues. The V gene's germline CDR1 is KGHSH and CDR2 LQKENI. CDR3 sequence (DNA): TGTGCCAGCTCACGCTCCCTATTCTACGAGCAGTACTTC. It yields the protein CASSRSLFYEQYF.

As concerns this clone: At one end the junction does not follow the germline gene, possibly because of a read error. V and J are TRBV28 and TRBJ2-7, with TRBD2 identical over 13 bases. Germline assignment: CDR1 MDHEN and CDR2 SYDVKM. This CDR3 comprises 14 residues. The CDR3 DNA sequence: TGTGCCAGCAGTTTCCCCGGACTAGCGGGGGAGAACACCTTC. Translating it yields CASSFPGLAGENTF.

CDR3 loop: CASSQTNQGDVAFF. DNA for the CDR3: TGTGCCAGCAGCCAAACCAACCAGGGGGATGTAGCTTTCTTT. This rearrangement joins TRBV3-1 (or the pseudogene TRBV3-2) to TRBJ1-1; 7 positions agree with TRBD1. Germline CDR1 is LGHDT and CDR2 is YNNKEL (reference sequence). Trimming took 2 bases from V and 10 from J; bases not matched to a gene: 10. The CDR3 spans 14 residues.

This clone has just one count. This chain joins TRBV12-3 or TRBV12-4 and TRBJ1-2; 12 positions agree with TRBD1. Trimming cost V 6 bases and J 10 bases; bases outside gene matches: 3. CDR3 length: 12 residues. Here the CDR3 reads CASRGTGGAYTF. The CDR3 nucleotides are TGTGCCAGCAGAGGGACAGGGGGCGCCTACACCTTC.

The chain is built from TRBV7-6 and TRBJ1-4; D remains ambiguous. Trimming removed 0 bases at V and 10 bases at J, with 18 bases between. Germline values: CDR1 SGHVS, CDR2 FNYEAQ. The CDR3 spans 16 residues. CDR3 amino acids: CASSLALGPAGVKLFF. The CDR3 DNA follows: TGTGCCAGCAGCTTAGCGTTGGGCCCGGCCGGGGTAAAACTGTTTTTT.

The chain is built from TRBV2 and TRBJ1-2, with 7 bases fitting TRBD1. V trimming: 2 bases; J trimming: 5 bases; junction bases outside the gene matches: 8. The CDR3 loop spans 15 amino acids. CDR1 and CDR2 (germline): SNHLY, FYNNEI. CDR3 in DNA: TGTGCCAGCAGTGAAATGGGACAGCCGTTTTATGGCTACACCTTC. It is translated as CASSEMGQPFYGYTF.

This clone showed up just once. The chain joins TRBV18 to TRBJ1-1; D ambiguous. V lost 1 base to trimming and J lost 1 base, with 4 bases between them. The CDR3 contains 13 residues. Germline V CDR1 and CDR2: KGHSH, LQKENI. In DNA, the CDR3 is TGTGCCAGCTCACCACAACAGAACACTGAAGCTTTCTTT. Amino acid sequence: CASSPQQNTEAFF.

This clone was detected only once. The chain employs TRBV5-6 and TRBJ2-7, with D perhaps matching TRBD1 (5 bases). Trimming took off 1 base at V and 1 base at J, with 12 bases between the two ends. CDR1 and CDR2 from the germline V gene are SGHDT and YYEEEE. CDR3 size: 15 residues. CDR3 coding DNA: TGTGCCAGCAGCTTGTTCCAGGGTAGTTCCTACGAGCAGTACTTC. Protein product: CASSLFQGSSYEQYF. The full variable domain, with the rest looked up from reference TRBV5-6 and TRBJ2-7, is DAGVTQSPTHLIKTRGQQVTLRCSPKSGHDTVSWYQQALGQGPQFIFQYYEEEERQRGNFPDRFSGHQFPNYSSELNVNALLLGDSALYLCASSLFQGSSYEQYFGPGTRLTVT.

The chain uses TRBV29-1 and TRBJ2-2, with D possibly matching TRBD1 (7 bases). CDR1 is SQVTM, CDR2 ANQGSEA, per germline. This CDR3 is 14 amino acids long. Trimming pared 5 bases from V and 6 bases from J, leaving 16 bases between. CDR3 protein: CSVSQGEVSGELFF. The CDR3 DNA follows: TGCAGCGTTAGTCAGGGGGAGGTATCCGGGGAGCTGTTTTTT.

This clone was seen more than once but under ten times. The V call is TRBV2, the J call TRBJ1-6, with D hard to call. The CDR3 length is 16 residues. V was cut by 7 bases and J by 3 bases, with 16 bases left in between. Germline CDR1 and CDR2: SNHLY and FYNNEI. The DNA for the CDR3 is TGTGCCAGCACCGAACGCGGGTATTTCTATAATTCACCCCTCCACTTT. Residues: CASTERGYFYNSPLHF.

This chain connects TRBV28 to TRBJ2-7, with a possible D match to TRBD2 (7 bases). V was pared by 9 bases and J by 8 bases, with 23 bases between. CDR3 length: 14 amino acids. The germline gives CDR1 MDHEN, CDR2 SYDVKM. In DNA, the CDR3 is TGTGCCAGTAAATTGGACATAAGGGGGGGGAAGCAGTACTTC. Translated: CASKLDIRGGKQYF.

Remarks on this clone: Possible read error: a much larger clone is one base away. The chain's CDR3 is CASSQDRTGSYEQYF. CDR3 bases: TGTGCCAGCAGCCAAGACCGGACAGGATCCTACGAGCAGTACTTC. This chain uses TRBV3-1 (or the pseudogene TRBV3-2) with TRBJ2-7; the match to TRBD1 covers 7 bases. The CDR3 totals 15 residues. V gave up 0 bases and J gave up 1 base; unmatched junction bases: 3. Germline lookup yields CDR1 LGHDT and CDR2 YNNKEL (reference sequence).

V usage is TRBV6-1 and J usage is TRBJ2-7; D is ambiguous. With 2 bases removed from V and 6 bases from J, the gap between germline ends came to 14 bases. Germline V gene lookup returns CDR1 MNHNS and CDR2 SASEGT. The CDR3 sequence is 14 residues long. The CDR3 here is CASSEPPRVAEQYF. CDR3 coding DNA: TGTGCCAGCAGTGAACCCCCTCGGGTAGCCGAGCAGTACTTC.

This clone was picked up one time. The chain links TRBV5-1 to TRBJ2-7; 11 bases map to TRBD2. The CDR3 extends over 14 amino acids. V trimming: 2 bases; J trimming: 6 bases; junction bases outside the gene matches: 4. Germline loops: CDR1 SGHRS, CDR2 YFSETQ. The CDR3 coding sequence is TGCGCCAGCAGCTTACTAGCGGGAGAACTCGAGCAGTACTTC. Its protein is CASSLLAGELEQYF.

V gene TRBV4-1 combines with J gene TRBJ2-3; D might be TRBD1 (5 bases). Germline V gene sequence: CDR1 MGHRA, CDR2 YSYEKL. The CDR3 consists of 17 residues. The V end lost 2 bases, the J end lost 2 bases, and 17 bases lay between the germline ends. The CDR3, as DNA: TGCGCCAGCAGCCAACCCCGAAAGGGGAAATCCACAGATACGCAGTATTTT. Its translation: CASSQPRKGKSTDTQYF.

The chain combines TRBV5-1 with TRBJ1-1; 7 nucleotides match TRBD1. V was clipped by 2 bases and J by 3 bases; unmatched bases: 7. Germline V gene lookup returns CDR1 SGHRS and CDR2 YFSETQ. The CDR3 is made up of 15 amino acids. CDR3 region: CASSLATGDDTEAFF. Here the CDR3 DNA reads TGCGCCAGCAGCTTAGCTACAGGGGATGACACTGAAGCTTTCTTT.

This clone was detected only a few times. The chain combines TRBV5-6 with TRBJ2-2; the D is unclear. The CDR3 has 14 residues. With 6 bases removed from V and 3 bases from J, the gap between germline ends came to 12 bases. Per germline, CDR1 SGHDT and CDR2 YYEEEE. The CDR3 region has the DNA TGTGCCAGCATCAACAGCCATTACACCGGGGAGCTGTTTTTT. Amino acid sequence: CASINSHYTGELFF.

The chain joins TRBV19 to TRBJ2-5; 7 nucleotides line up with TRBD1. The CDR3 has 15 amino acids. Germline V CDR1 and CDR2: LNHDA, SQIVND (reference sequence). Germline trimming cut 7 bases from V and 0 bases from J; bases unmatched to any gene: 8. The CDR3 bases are TGTGCCAGTACCCCGACAGGGAGTAACCAAGAGACCCAGTACTTC. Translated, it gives CASTPTGSNQETQYF.

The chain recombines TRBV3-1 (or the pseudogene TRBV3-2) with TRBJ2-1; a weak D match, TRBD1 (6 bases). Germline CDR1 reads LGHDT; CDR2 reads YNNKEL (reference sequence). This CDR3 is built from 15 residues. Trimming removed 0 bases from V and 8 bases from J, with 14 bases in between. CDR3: CASSQDRVRGHEQFF. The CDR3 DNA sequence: TGTGCCAGCAGCCAAGATCGGGTCAGGGGCCATGAGCAGTTCTTC.